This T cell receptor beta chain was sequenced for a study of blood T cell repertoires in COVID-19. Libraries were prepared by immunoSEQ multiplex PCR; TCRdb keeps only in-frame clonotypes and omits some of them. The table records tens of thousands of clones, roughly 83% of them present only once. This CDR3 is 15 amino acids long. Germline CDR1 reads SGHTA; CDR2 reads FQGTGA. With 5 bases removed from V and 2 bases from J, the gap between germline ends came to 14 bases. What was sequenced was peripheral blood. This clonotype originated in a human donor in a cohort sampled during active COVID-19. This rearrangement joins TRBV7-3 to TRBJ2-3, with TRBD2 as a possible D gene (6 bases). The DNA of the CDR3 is TGTGCCAGCAGCCAACTAGCTGCTGCCACAGATACGCAGTATTTT. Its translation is CASSQLAAATDTQYF.